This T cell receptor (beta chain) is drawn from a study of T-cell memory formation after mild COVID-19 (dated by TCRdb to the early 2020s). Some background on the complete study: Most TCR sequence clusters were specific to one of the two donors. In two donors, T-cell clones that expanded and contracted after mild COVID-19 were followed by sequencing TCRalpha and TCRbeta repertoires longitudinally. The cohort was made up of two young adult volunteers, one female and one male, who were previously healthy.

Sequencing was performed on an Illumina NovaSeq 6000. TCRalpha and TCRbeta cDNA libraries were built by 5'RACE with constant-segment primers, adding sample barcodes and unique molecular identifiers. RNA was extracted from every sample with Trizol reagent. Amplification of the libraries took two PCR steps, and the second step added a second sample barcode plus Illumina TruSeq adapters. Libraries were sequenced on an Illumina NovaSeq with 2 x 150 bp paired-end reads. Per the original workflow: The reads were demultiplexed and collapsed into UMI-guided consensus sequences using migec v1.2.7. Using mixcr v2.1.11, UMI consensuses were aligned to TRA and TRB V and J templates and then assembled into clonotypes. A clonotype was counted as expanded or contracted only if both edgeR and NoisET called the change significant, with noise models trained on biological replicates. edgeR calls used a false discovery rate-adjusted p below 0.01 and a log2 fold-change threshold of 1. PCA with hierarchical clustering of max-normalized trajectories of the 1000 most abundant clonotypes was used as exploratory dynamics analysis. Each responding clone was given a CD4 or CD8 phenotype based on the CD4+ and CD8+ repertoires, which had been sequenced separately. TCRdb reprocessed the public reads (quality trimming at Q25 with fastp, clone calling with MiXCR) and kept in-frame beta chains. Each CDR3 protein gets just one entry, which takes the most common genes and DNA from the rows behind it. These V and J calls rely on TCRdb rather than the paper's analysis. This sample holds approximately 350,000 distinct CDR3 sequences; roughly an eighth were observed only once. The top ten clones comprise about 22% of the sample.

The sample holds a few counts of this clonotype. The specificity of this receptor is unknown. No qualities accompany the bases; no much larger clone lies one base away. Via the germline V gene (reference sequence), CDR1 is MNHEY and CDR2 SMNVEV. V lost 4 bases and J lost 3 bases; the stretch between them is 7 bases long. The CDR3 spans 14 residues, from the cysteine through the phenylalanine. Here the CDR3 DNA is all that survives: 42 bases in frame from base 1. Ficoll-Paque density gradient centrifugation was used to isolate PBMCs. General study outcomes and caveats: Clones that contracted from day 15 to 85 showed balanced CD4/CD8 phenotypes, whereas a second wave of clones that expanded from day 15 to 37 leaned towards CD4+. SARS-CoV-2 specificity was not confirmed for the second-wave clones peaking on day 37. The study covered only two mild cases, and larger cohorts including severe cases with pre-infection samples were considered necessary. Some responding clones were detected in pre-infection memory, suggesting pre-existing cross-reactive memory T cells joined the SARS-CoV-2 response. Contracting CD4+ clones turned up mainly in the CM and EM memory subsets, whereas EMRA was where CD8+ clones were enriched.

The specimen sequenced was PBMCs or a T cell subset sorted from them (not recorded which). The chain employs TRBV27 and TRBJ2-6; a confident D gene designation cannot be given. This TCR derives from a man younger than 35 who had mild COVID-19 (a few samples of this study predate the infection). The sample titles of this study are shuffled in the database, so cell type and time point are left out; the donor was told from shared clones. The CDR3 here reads CASSSVIGANVLTF. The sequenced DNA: TGTGCCAGCAGTTCGGTGATTGGGGCCAACGTCCTGACTTTC.